This is a list of T cell receptor beta chains from one sample in a study of response to subunit inactivated influenza vaccine. TCRdb used MiXCR to reprocess the RT-PCR reads, holding one entry per CDR3 protein. This table has about 520,000 distinct CDR3 sequences, more than 7% appearing once. The sample consisted of PBMCs from blood, taken less than 30 months after vaccination. These receptors all come from a man between 50 and 69 years old who received an inactivated influenza vaccine. CDR3s include the opening cysteine and the closing phenylalanine or tryptophan. The D gene is left open where the match is weak. Expanded clones get a size class; other rows say once, few or many, or leave the size out.

d_gene,abundance,len,v_gene,j_gene,CDR3nt,CDR3aa
TRBD2,many,15,TRBV6-2/TRBV6-3,TRBJ2-7,TGTGCCAGCAGTTATTTAGCGGGGAGCTCCTACGAGCAGTACTTC,CASSYLAGSSYEQYF
TRBD2,NA,13,TRBV20-1,TRBJ2-7,TGCAGTTCCCGGACTAGCGGGAGAAGCGAGCAGTACTTC,CSSRTSGRSEQYF
NA,NA,16,TRBV5-1,TRBJ2-3,TGCGCCAGCAGCTTGGTGGGGACGGGTGTGACAGATACGCAGTATTTT,CASSLVGTGVTDTQYF
TRBD2,many,23,TRBV28,TRBJ2-4,TGTGCCAGCAGTTTATACCCAGGTGCGGGACTAGCGGGAGGTGATCTAGCCAAAAACATTCAGTACTTC,CASSLYPGAGLAGGDLAKNIQYF
NA,few,14,TRBV3-1,TRBJ2-1,TGTGCCAGCAGCTCAGGGGTTTCCTACAATGAGCAGTTCTTC,CASSSGVSYNEQFF
NA,few,14,TRBV11-2,TRBJ2-7,TGTGCCAGCAGCCCAGAGGTCAGGGGCTCCGAGCAGTACTTC,CASSPEVRGSEQYF
TRBD1,few,15,TRBV6-2/TRBV6-3,TRBJ2-7,TGTGCCAGCACCCCCTCTTCCGGGACAGGGGGCGAGCAGTACTTC,CASTPSSGTGGEQYF
NA,NA,13,TRBV20-1,TRBJ2-7,TGCAGTGCTAGGTGGGTTACCTCCTACGAGCAGTACTTC,CSARWVTSYEQYF
TRBD2,NA,17,TRBV7-9,TRBJ2-2,TGTGCCAGCAGCCTTAGAGCGGGAAGGGGTGACACCGGGGAGCTGTTTTTT,CASSLRAGRGDTGELFF
NA,many,12,TRBV11-2,TRBJ2-5,TGTGCCAGCAGCTTAGTTGTGACAGCCCAGTACTTC,CASSLVVTAQYF
TRBD2,many,15,TRBV12-3/TRBV12-4,TRBJ2-1,TGTGCCAGCGCAAAAGATAGCGGGGGCTACAATGAGCAGTTCTTC,CASAKDSGGYNEQFF
NA,many,12,TRBV20-1,TRBJ2-2,TGCAGTGCTAGGAAGAACACCGGGGAGCTGTTTTTT,CSARKNTGELFF
NA,NA,14,TRBV28,TRBJ1-3,TGTGCCAGCAGGAAAGGTCAGACTGGAAACACCATATATTTT,CASRKGQTGNTIYF
TRBD2,many,15,TRBV20-1,TRBJ2-7,TGCAGTGCCACGAGCTCTCAGCGGGGGACCTACGAGCAGTACTTC,CSATSSQRGTYEQYF
TRBD1,few,17,TRBV19,TRBJ2-4,TGTGCCAGTAGTAGAGGGACAGGGATATTAGCCAAAAACATTCAGTACTTC,CASSRGTGILAKNIQYF
TRBD1,NA,12,TRBV19,TRBJ1-1,TGTGCCAGTAGGCGGGACAGGGGCGAAGCTTTCTTT,CASRRDRGEAFF
NA,few,13,TRBV28,TRBJ2-7,TGTGCCAGCAGTTTATATTCGACCTACGAGCAGTACTTC,CASSLYSTYEQYF
NA,NA,14,TRBV6-5,TRBJ1-2,TGTGCCAGCAGTTACCGCGAAGGGAACAGTGGCTACACCTTC,CASSYREGNSGYTF
NA,NA,15,TRBV15,TRBJ2-2,TGTGCCACCAGCAGAGATAGGGCGGCCACCGGGGAGCTGTTTTTT,CATSRDRAATGELFF
NA,many,15,TRBV21-1,TRBJ1-2,TGTGCCAGCAGCAAACTGGCAGGGGGATACTATGGCTACACCTTC,CASSKLAGGYYGYTF
NA,few,16,TRBV7-2,TRBJ2-5,TGTGCCAGCAGCTTAGTAAGGGGGGGGGCCTATGAGACCCAGTACTTC,CASSLVRGGAYETQYF
NA,few,16,TRBV12-3/TRBV12-4,TRBJ1-5,TGTGCCAGCAGTTTGAACGGAGTACATAGCAATCAGCCCCAGCATTTT,CASSLNGVHSNQPQHF
NA,many,12,TRBV5-6,TRBJ2-7,TGTGCCAGCAGCCGCTTATCCTACGAGCAGTACTTC,CASSRLSYEQYF
NA,few,14,TRBV2,TRBJ2-5,TGTGCCAGCACTTTGGAGTCCTTACAAGAGACCCAGTACTTC,CASTLESLQETQYF
NA,few,14,TRBV18,TRBJ1-3,TGTGCCAGCTCCGGGACGGTCTCTGGAAACACCATATATTTT,CASSGTVSGNTIYF
NA,NA,14,TRBV2,TRBJ2-2,TGTGCCAGCAGAACCACACGGAACACCGGGGAGCTGTTTTTT,CASRTTRNTGELFF
NA,few,16,TRBV7-2,TRBJ2-4,TGTGCCAGCAGCTTAGCCCCAGGTGGGACCAAAAACATTCAGTACTTC,CASSLAPGGTKNIQYF
NA,NA,14,TRBV5-5,TRBJ2-1,TGTGCCAGCAGCTGGATCCCAGCAAACAATGAGCAGTTCTTC,CASSWIPANNEQFF
NA,few,16,TRBV4-1,TRBJ2-2,TGCGCCAGCAGCCAAGAACCGGGCCCGGGAACCGGGGAGCTGTTTTTT,CASSQEPGPGTGELFF
NA,few,14,TRBV5-1,TRBJ2-5,TGCGCCAGCAGCTTGTTCAGAGACCAAGAGACCCAGTACTTC,CASSLFRDQETQYF
NA,many,15,TRBV4-3,TRBJ1-3,TGCGCCAGCAGCCAAGATTCCAGGGTCGGAAACACCATATATTTT,CASSQDSRVGNTIYF
TRBD2,NA,15,TRBV11-3,TRBJ2-1,TGTGCCGGTGCCAAGCGGGATCGCTCCTACAATGAGCAGTTCTTC,CAGAKRDRSYNEQFF
TRBD2,NA,13,TRBV10-3,TRBJ2-5,TGTGCCCTCGGGGGAGGGGACGGAGAGACCCAGTACTTC,CALGGGDGETQYF
TRBD1,few,13,TRBV20-1,TRBJ2-7,TGCAGTGCTAGATCGACAGGGGCTGAGTTACAGTACTTC,CSARSTGAELQYF
NA,NA,13,TRBV3-1,TRBJ2-7,TGTGCCAGCAGCCGAATACAGGGCTACGAGCAGTACTTC,CASSRIQGYEQYF
NA,few,14,TRBV20-1,TRBJ2-3,TGCAGTGCTAGGACAGGTCGCGGGTCAGATACGCAGTATTTT,CSARTGRGSDTQYF
NA,NA,13,TRBV2,TRBJ2-2,TGTGCCACCCCGGGACAGAACACCGGGGAGCTGTTTTTT,CATPGQNTGELFF
NA,many,16,TRBV18,TRBJ1-6,TGTGCCAGCTCACCCCTTGCGGGGGCCTATAATTCACCCCTCCACTTT,CASSPLAGAYNSPLHF
NA,NA,12,TRBV30,TRBJ1-2,TGTGCCTGGACCCCCGGGGGTGGTGGCTACACCTTC,CAWTPGGGGYTF
NA,few,15,TRBV6-1,TRBJ2-7,TGTGCCAGCAGGAACACGCTAGGACGGAGCTACGAGCAGTACTTC,CASRNTLGRSYEQYF
NA,few,17,TRBV6-2/TRBV6-3,TRBJ1-5,TGTGCCAGCAGTTACGAGTCGGGGGGTTCCTTCCGTGGGCCCCAGCATTTT,CASSYESGGSFRGPQHF
TRBD1,NA,15,TRBV6-1,TRBJ2-7,TGTGCCAGCAGCAAGTGGGTAGGGGGCACCTACGAGCAGTACTTC,CASSKWVGGTYEQYF
TRBD2,NA,17,TRBV3-1,TRBJ2-7,TGTGCCAGCAGCCAAGATTCAGGGACTAGCGGGAGCCACGAGCAGTACTTC,CASSQDSGTSGSHEQYF
NA,many,14,TRBV6-5,TRBJ2-3,TGTGCCAGCAGTTACCGGGCCCTCACAGATACGCAGTATTTT,CASSYRALTDTQYF
NA,few,17,TRBV24-1,TRBJ1-2,TGTGCCACCAGTGATGGGGGATGGCAGGAGATTAACTATGGCTACACCTTC,CATSDGGWQEINYGYTF
NA,many,12,TRBV29-1,TRBJ1-1,TGCAGCGTTGATTTAGGGAACACTGAAGCTTTCTTT,CSVDLGNTEAFF
TRBD2,many,17,TRBV7-2,TRBJ2-1,TGTGCCAGCAGCTTACGGTCTAGCGGGAGCTTCTACAATGAGCAGTTCTTC,CASSLRSSGSFYNEQFF
NA,many,15,TRBV20-1,TRBJ1-6,TGCAGTGCTCTACCGGGCAGGGCGGGAAATTCACCCCTCCACTTT,CSALPGRAGNSPLHF
TRBD2,few,16,TRBV7-8,TRBJ2-2,TGTGCCAGCAGAGGTCAAGGGAGGGCTAGCTTCGGGGAGCTGTTTTTT,CASRGQGRASFGELFF
TRBD2,NA,17,TRBV4-2,TRBJ2-2,TGTGCCAGCAGCCAAGAAGCAACTAGCGGAGAGACCGGGGAGCTGTTTTTT,CASSQEATSGETGELFF
TRBD1,many,17,TRBV18,TRBJ1-5,TGTGCCAGCTCCTACACCAGGCAGGGGGTAAGCAATCAGCCCCAGCATTTT,CASSYTRQGVSNQPQHF